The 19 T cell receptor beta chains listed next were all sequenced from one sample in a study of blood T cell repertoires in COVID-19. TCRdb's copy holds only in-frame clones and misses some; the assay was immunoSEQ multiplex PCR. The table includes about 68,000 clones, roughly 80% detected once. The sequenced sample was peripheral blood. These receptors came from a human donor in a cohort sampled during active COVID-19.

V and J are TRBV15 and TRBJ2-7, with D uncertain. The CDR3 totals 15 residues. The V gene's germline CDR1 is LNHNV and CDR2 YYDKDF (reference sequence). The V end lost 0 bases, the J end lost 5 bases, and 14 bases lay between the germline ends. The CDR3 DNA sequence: TGTGCCACCAGCAGAGATCTCAGTTTGCCCGACGAGCAGTACTTC. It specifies CATSRDLSLPDEQYF.

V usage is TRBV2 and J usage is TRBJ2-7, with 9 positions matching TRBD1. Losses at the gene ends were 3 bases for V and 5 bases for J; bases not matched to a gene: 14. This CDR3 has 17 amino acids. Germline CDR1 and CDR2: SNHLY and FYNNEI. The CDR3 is CASSEGRGQGTRDEQYF. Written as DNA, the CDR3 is TGTGCCAGCAGTGAGGGTCGAGGACAGGGGACACGTGACGAGCAGTACTTC. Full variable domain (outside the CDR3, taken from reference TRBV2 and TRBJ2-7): EPEVTQTPSHQVTQMGQEVILRCVPISNHLYFYWYRQILGQKVEFLVSFYNNEISEKSEIFDDQFSVERPDGSNFTLKIRSTKLEDSAMYFCASSEGRGQGTRDEQYFGPGTRLTVT.

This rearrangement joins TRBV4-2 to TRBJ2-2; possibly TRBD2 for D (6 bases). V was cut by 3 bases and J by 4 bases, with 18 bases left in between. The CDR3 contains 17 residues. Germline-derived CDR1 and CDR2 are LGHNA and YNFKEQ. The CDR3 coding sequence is TGTGCCAGCAGCCAGGAGGGAGTAGGGGCCTTCACCGGGGAGCTGTTTTTT. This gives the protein CASSQEGVGAFTGELFF.

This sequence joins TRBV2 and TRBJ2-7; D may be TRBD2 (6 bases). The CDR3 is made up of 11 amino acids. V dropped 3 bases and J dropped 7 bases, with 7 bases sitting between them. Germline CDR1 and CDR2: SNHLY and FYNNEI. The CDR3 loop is CASSERGEQYF. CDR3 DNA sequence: TGTGCCAGCAGTGAGCGGGGAGAGCAGTACTTC.

The CDR3 here is CASSYWGEVEETQYF. CDR3 nucleotide sequence: TGTGCCAGCAGTTATTGGGGGGAAGTAGAGGAGACCCAGTACTTC. This rearrangement joins TRBV28 to TRBJ2-5; a weak D match, TRBD2 (6 bases). This CDR3 is 15 amino acids long. Trimming removed 4 bases at V and 5 bases at J, with 17 bases between. The germline V gene encodes CDR1 MDHEN and CDR2 SYDVKM.

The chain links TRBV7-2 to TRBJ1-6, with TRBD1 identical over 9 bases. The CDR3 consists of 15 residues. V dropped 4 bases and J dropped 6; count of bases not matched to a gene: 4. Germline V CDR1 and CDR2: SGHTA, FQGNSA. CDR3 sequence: CASSSTGGRNSPLHF. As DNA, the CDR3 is TGTGCCAGCAGCTCCACAGGGGGCCGTAATTCACCCCTCCACTTT.

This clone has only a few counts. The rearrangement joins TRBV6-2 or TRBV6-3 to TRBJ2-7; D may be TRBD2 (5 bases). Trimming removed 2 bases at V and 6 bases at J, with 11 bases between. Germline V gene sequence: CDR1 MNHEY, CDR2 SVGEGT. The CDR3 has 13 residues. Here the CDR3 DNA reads TGTGCCAGCAGTTACGGAGGTTCGGGCGAGCAGTACTTC. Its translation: CASSYGGSGEQYF.

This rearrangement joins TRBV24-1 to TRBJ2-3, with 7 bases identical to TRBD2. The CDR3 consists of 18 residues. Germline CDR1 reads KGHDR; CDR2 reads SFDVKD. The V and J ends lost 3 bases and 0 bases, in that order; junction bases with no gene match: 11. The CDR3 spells CATSDPPGGGGSTDTQYF. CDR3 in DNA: TGTGCCACCAGTGATCCCCCTGGGGGGGGAGGAAGCACAGATACGCAGTATTTT.

The CDR3 is CASSLALAASTDTQYF. DNA for the CDR3: TGTGCCAGCAGCTTAGCGCTAGCGGCGAGCACAGATACGCAGTATTTT. This chain connects TRBV7-2 to TRBJ2-3; TRBD2 aligns across 7 bases. CDR3 length: 16 residues. With 0 bases clipped from V and 0 bases from J, the junction kept 3 bases outside the gene matches. The germline CDR1 and CDR2 sequences are SGHTA and FQGNSA.

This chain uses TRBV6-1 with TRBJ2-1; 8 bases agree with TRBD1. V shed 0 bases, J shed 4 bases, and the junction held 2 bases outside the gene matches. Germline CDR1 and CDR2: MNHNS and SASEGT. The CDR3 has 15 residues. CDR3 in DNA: TGTGCCAGCAGTGAAGCTACAGGGGGATACAATGAGCAGTTCTTC. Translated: CASSEATGGYNEQFF.

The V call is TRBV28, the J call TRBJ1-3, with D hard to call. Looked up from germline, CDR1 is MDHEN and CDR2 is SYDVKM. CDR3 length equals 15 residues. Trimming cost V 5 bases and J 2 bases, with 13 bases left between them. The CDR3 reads CASSDGRRTGNTIYF. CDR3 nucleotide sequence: TGTGCCAGCAGTGATGGTAGGAGGACTGGAAACACCATATATTTT.

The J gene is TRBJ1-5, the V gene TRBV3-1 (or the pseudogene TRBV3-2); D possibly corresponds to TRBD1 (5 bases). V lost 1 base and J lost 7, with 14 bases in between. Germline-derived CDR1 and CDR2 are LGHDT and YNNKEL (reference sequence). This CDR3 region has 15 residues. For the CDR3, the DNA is TGTGCCAGCAGCCAAGGTGGAGCGTCAGGGCAGCCCCAGCATTTT. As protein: CASSQGGASGQPQHF.

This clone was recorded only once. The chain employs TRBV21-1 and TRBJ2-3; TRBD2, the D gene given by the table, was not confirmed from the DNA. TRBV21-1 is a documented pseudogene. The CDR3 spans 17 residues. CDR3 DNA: TGTGCCAGGCCGGCCGGACAGCTAGCGGGGGCCACAGATACGCAGTATTTT. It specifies CARPAGQLAGATDTQYF.

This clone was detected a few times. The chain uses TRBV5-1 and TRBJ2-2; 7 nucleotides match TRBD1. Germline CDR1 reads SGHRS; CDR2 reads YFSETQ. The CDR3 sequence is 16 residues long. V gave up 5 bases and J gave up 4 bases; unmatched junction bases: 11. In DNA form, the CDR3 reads TGCGCCAGCAGGGTTGGTGCGGCAGGGGGCACCGGGGAGCTGTTTTTT. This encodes CASRVGAAGGTGELFF. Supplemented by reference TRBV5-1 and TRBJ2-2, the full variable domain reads KAGVTQTPRYLIKTRGQQVTLSCSPISGHRSVSWYQQTPGQGLQFLFEYFSETQRNKGNFPGRFSGRQFSNSRSEMNVSTLELGDSALYLCASRVGAAGGTGELFFGEGSRLTVL.

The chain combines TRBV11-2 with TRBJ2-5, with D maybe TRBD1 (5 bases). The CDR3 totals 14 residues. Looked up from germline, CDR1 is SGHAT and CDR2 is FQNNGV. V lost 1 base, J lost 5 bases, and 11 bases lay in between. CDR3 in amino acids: CASSLVLGRETQYF. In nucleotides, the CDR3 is TGTGCCAGCAGCTTAGTATTGGGGCGCGAGACCCAGTACTTC.

The CDR3 protein is CASRGPRETEAFF. In DNA form, the CDR3 reads TGTGCCAGTAGAGGACCGCGGGAAACTGAAGCTTTCTTT. This chain links TRBV19 with TRBJ1-1; D not resolved. The CDR3 loop spans 13 amino acids. CDR1 and CDR2 from the germline V gene are LNHDA and SQIVND (reference sequence). Trimming took off 6 bases at V and 5 bases at J, with 13 bases between the two ends.

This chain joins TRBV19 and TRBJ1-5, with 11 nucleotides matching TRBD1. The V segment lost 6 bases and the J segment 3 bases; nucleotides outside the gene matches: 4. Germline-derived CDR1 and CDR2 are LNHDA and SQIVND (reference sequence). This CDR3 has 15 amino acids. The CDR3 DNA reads TGTGCCAGTAGATCGGGACAGGGGGTCAATCAGCCCCAGCATTTT. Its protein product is CASRSGQGVNQPQHF. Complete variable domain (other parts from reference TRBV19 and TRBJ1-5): DGGITQSPKYLFRKEGQNVTLSCEQNLNHDAMYWYRQDPGQGLRLIYYSQIVNDFQKGDIAEGYSVSREKKESFPLTVTSAQKNPTAFYLCASRSGQGVNQPQHFGDGTRLSIL.

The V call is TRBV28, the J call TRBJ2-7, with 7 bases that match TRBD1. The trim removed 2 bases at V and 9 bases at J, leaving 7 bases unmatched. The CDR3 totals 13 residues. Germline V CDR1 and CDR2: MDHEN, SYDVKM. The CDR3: CASSLPRDSGQYF. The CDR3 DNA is TGTGCCAGCAGTTTACCTCGGGACAGCGGGCAGTACTTC.

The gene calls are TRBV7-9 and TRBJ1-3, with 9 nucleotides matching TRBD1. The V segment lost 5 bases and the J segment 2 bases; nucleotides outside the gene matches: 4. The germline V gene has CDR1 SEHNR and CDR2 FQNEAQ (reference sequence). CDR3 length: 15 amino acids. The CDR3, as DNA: TGTGCCAGCAGCAATACAGGGGGCACTGGAAACACCATATATTTT. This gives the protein CASSNTGGTGNTIYF.